This TCR beta chain was captured by sequencing in a study of Graves' ophthalmopathy and Graves' hyperthyroidism. Across the whole study: Sampling took place at initial diagnosis, with peripheral blood obtained before any treatment.

The CDR3 is 13 residues long. Germline V gene data show CDR1 as SQVTM and CDR2 as ANQGSEA. Trimming pared 0 bases from V and 6 bases from J, leaving 8 bases between. Comment on this clonotype: Its antigen is currently unknown.

RNA transcripts provided the template for amplifying TCR beta CDR3 regions. An initial RT-PCR round employing HTBI primers preceded a second-round multiplex PCR. TCRdb fed the multiplex PCR reads into MiXCR, producing one record per CDR3 protein. The sample has about 640,000 distinct CDR3 sequences, over 40% seen once; the top ten hold over 2.5%. Study-level results: Prediction of ophthalmopathy progression reached roughly 70% sensitivity and roughly 72% specificity. Also, most clonotypes expanded in the thyroid above 0.001 frequency appeared in blood.

Material for sequencing was peripheral blood. This receptor was obtained from an adult man with Graves' ophthalmopathy. The chain is built from TRBV29-1 and TRBJ1-4; no clear D gene. CDR3 DNA sequence: TGCAGCGTTGAAGATGGCGGGGATGAAAAACTGTTTTTT. Translated: CSVEDGGDEKLFF.